What follows is one TCR beta chain and its context. This specimen comes from a study of blood T cell repertoires in COVID-19. Study background: From the United States, Italy and Spain came samples of acute and convalescent COVID-19. From T cells, B-cell-depleted T cells, or PBMCs came the material, which was cDNA or gDNA.

Libraries were prepared by immunoSEQ multiplex PCR; TCRdb keeps only in-frame clonotypes and omits some of them. The top ten hold 1% of the sample, which has about 310,000 clones, around 87% seen once. The germline V gene encodes CDR1 SGDLS and CDR2 YYNGEE. This CDR3 contains 15 residues. Trimming left V 4 bases short and J 4 bases short, with 17 bases between. The chain employs TRBV9 and TRBJ1-2; D perhaps matches TRBD1 (6 bases). The sequence was obtained from a man aged 50 to 59 with active or convalescent COVID-19. The sequenced sample was peripheral blood. CDR3 nucleotides: TGTGCCAGCAGCCCCACGGGTGTGGGGGCCTATGGCTACACCTTC. It specifies CASSPTGVGAYGYTF.